The clone carrying this TCR beta chain was seen just once. The data were taken from a study of blood T cell repertoires in COVID-19. As for the study in general: Both acute and convalescent COVID-19 samples were obtained from the United States, Italy and Spain. Sample material is recorded as cDNA or gDNA derived from T cells, B-cell-depleted T cells, or PBMCs.

Data came from immunoSEQ multiplex PCR; TCRdb stores just in-frame clones and leaves some out. The data hold 310,000 or so clones, with roughly 90% observed a single time. Trimming removed 1 base from V and 5 bases from J; junction bases left unmatched: 5. The germline gives CDR1 MGHRA, CDR2 YSYEKL. This CDR3 contains 16 residues. The TCR originated in a woman aged 50 to 60 with active or convalescent COVID-19. Material: peripheral blood. The chain joins TRBV4-1 to TRBJ2-5, with 12 bases aligning to TRBD2. In DNA form, the CDR3 reads TGCGCCAGCAGCCAAGTAGGGCTAGCGGGAGGGGAGACCCAGTACTTC. Translated, it gives CASSQVGLAGGETQYF.